A selection of T cell receptor beta chains follows, all from one sample in a study of control samples from healthy donors and cancer patients. Generated by immunoSEQ multiplex PCR, the TCRdb table keeps only in-frame clones and is missing some. The sample carries around 130,000 clones, 70% to 90% recorded once. Sample: blood. The receptors stem from a man in his fifties or sixties in good health. Both conserved end residues are part of each CDR3. Fields, in order: J gene, V gene, D gene, clone size, CDR3 protein, CDR3 DNA. The D gene is left open where the match is weak. Some rows mark clone size as missing; the rest say once, few, many or name a class of expanded clone.

TRBJ2-5,TRBV14,NA,NA,CASSPYRVKETQYF,TGTGCCAGCAGCCCATACAGGGTAAAAGAGACCCAGTACTTC
TRBJ2-7,TRBV5-1,NA,once,CASSLGERGSYEQYF,TGCGCCAGCAGCTTAGGGGAAAGGGGCTCCTACGAGCAGTACTTC
TRBJ1-1,TRBV15,NA,NA,CATSRDRALTEAFF,TGTGCCACCAGCAGAGACCGGGCTCTCACTGAAGCTTTCTTT
TRBJ1-5,TRBV9,NA,NA,CASSVDGGANQPQHF,TGTGCCAGCAGCGTAGACGGAGGGGCCAATCAGCCCCAGCATTTT
TRBJ2-5,TRBV5-4,TRBD2,NA,CASSSSGGEQETQYF,TGTGCCAGCAGCTCTAGCGGGGGGGAGCAAGAGACCCAGTACTTC
TRBJ2-5,TRBV12-5,TRBD2,NA,CASGSSGGAGETQYF,TGTGCTAGTGGTTCCAGCGGGGGGGCGGGAGAGACCCAGTACTTC
TRBJ2-1,TRBV19,TRBD2,NA,CASSSGGALGNEQFF,TGTGCCAGTAGTAGCGGGGGGGCATTAGGGAATGAGCAGTTCTTC
TRBJ1-3,TRBV21-1,NA,NA,CASSKGASGNTIYF,TGTGCCAGCAGCAAAGGGGCCTCTGGAAACACCATATATTTT
TRBJ1-2,TRBV19,NA,NA,CASSRTANYGYTF,TGTGCCAGTAGTAGGACGGCGAACTATGGCTACACCTTC
TRBJ1-1,TRBV6-1,NA,NA,CASSEGQGYPEAFF,TGTGCCAGCAGTGAAGGTCAGGGGTACCCTGAAGCTTTCTTT
TRBJ2-5,TRBV11-3,NA,NA,CASSPGRLEETQYF,TGTGCCAGCAGCCCCGGTCGCTTGGAAGAGACCCAGTACTTC
TRBJ1-2,TRBV30,TRBD1,NA,CAWSVKTGDSYGYTF,TGTGCCTGGAGTGTAAAAACCGGGGACAGCTATGGCTACACCTTC
TRBJ1-2,TRBV6-2/TRBV6-3,TRBD1,few,CASSFNRGLRGYTF,TGTGCCAGCAGTTTCAACAGGGGCCTTCGCGGCTACACCTTC
TRBJ1-5,TRBV2,NA,many,CASSEALGNYQPQHF,TGTGCCAGCAGTGAAGCGCTAGGGAACTATCAGCCCCAGCATTTT
TRBJ1-2,TRBV29-1,TRBD1,NA,CSVVTGGFGYTF,TGCAGCGTTGTGACAGGGGGCTTTGGCTACACCTTC
TRBJ2-3,TRBV9,NA,NA,CASSAPESTDTQYF,TGTGCCAGCAGCGCTCCCGAGAGCACAGATACGCAGTATTTT
TRBJ2-1,TRBV11-3,TRBD2,NA,CASSLAPKTSGGSYNEQFF,TGTGCCAGCAGCTTAGCCCCCAAGACTAGCGGGGGTTCCTACAATGAGCAGTTCTTC
TRBJ1-2,TRBV5-4,NA,NA,CASSFEQGGNYGYTF,TGTGCCAGCAGCTTCGAACAGGGAGGGAACTATGGCTACACCTTC
TRBJ2-7,TRBV6-2/TRBV6-3,NA,NA,CASSYTQRGRKTGEQYF,TGTGCCAGCAGTTACACCCAGAGAGGTAGAAAAACGGGAGAGCAGTACTTC
TRBJ1-3,TRBV2,NA,NA,CASRGLRGNTIYF,TGTGCCAGCAGGGGACTCCGTGGAAACACCATATATTTT
TRBJ2-1,TRBV5-8,TRBD2,NA,CASSLEGLAGAYNEQFF,TGTGCCAGCAGCTTGGAGGGCCTAGCGGGGGCCTACAATGAGCAGTTCTTC
TRBJ2-6,TRBV5-8,NA,NA,CASSTMANVLTF,TGTGCCAGCAGCACAATGGCCAACGTCCTGACTTTC
TRBJ1-2,TRBV20-1,NA,NA,CSASWQGLYGYTF,TGCAGTGCTAGTTGGCAGGGGCTCTATGGCTACACCTTC
TRBJ1-1,TRBV5-5,NA,NA,CASSPWTASLPTEAFF,TGTGCCAGCAGCCCTTGGACAGCAAGCCTACCCACTGAAGCTTTCTTT
TRBJ1-2,TRBV3-1/TRBV3-2,NA,once,CASSQGSGDYGYTF,TGTGCCAGCAGCCAAGGGTCAGGGGACTATGGCTACACCTTC
TRBJ1-4,TRBV2,NA,NA,CASKLGEKLFF,TGTGCCAGCAAACTTGGGGAAAAACTGTTTTTT
TRBJ2-3,TRBV4-3,TRBD2,NA,CASSPGVAGGGDTQYF,TGCGCCAGCAGCCCCGGGGTAGCGGGGGGGGGAGATACGCAGTATTTT
TRBJ1-2,TRBV27,TRBD1,NA,CASSLYTGTGGLVGYTF,TGTGCCAGCAGTTTATACACCGGGACAGGGGGCTTAGTTGGCTACACCTTC
TRBJ1-2,TRBV14,NA,NA,CASSQGRLGSYGYTF,TGTGCCAGCAGCCAAGGTAGACTGGGATCCTATGGCTACACCTTC
TRBJ1-4,TRBV24-1,NA,NA,CATSDLRADSNEKLFF,TGTGCCACCAGTGATTTGAGGGCAGACAGCAATGAAAAACTGTTTTTT
TRBJ2-7,TRBV4-3,NA,NA,CASSQDVGAYEQYF,TGCGCCAGCAGCCAAGATGTGGGGGCATACGAGCAGTACTTC
TRBJ1-3,TRBV7-8,NA,few,CASSSSVRGENTIYF,TGTGCCAGCAGTTCCAGTGTGAGGGGCGAAAACACCATATATTTT
TRBJ2-3,TRBV10-2,NA,NA,CASHEGIGDTQYF,TGCGCCAGCCATGAGGGAATTGGGGATACGCAGTATTTT
TRBJ2-3,TRBV15,NA,NA,CATSRAAGTQYF,TGTGCCACCAGCAGAGCCGCCGGAACGCAGTATTTT
TRBJ1-1,TRBV7-2,TRBD1,NA,CASSITGGPGTEAFF,TGTGCCAGCAGCATTACAGGGGGCCCGGGGACTGAAGCTTTCTTT
TRBJ2-3,TRBV6-6,NA,NA,CASSYVAGASTDTQYF,TGTGCCAGCAGTTACGTGGCGGGGGCTAGCACAGATACGCAGTATTTT
TRBJ1-4,TRBV4-2,TRBD1,NA,CASSQGTDRATNEKLFF,TGTGCCAGCAGCCAAGGAACTGACAGGGCAACTAATGAAAAACTGTTTTTT
TRBJ2-7,TRBV5-1,NA,NA,CASSATGSGEQYF,TGCGCCAGCAGCGCAACAGGGTCGGGCGAGCAGTACTTC
TRBJ2-1,TRBV6-6,NA,NA,CASSPSYNEQFF,TGTGCCAGCAGTCCCTCCTACAATGAGCAGTTCTTC
TRBJ1-6,TRBV7-9,TRBD1,NA,CASSGGTGAHSPLHF,TGTGCCAGCAGCGGGGGGACAGGGGCACATTCACCCCTCCACTTT
TRBJ1-2,TRBV7-9,NA,once,CASSLDGDYGYTF,TGTGCCAGCAGCTTGGACGGGGACTATGGCTACACCTTC
TRBJ2-7,TRBV5-1,NA,NA,CASRRGLYEQYF,TGCGCCAGCAGAAGGGGCCTCTACGAGCAGTACTTC
TRBJ2-3,TRBV5-1,TRBD2,once,CASSLLAGGQTDTQYF,TGCGCCAGCAGCCTATTAGCGGGGGGGCAAACAGATACGCAGTATTTT
TRBJ2-1,TRBV20-1,NA,few,CSASANEQFF,TGCAGTGCTAGTGCAAATGAGCAGTTCTTC
TRBJ1-5,TRBV12-3/TRBV12-4,NA,NA,CASSPDTNQPQHF,TGTGCCAGCAGTCCAGACACCAATCAGCCCCAGCATTTT
TRBJ2-2,TRBV24-1,TRBD2,NA,CATSDLNSGGLSGELFF,TGTGCCACCAGTGATTTAAATAGCGGGGGGCTTTCCGGGGAGCTGTTTTTT
TRBJ2-7,TRBV5-1,NA,few,CASSQGAGPSEQYF,TGCGCCAGCAGTCAAGGGGCAGGGCCCTCCGAGCAGTACTTC
TRBJ1-6,TRBV6-4,NA,NA,CASSDWQGGSPLHF,TGTGCCAGCAGTGACTGGCAGGGAGGGTCACCCCTCCACTTT
TRBJ1-5,TRBV2,TRBD1,NA,CASRRTGGSGQPQHF,TGTGCCAGCAGAAGAACAGGGGGGAGCGGTCAGCCCCAGCATTTT
TRBJ2-7,TRBV5-4,NA,once,CASSFPGTISSYEQYF,TGTGCCAGCAGCTTCCCCGGGACGATTAGCTCCTACGAGCAGTACTTC